Below, one T cell receptor beta chain is given with its context. Its antigen is undetermined. The CDR3 has 14 residues. CDR1 and CDR2 from the germline V gene are GTSNPN and SVGIG (reference sequence). The junction had 11 bases not matched to a gene; V was cut back by 8 bases and J by 1 base. Method: immunoSEQ multiplex PCR; TCRdb's copy keeps in-frame clones and lacks some. The table includes under 75,000 clones, 85% to 90% detected once. The sample is drawn from a study of OX40 agonist ivuxolimab in advanced cancers. Study background: Partial responses occurred in three patients (one hepatocellular carcinoma, two cutaneous melanoma).

Findings and caveats of the study: In CD8+ T cells, expanded clones were on average more numerous than in CD4+. Some patients without response likewise showed low normalized clonal expansion.

The rearrangement links TRBV30 to TRBJ2-7; 7 nucleotides align to TRBD1. The input for sequencing was CD4+ or CD8+ T cells sorted from blood, taken in a trial of the OX40 agonist ivuxolimab. This receptor was taken from an adult with an advanced solid tumor such as melanoma, head and neck, liver or kidney cancer. CDR3 in DNA: TGTGCCCGAAGCCCAGGGGGTGGGTCCTACGAGCAGTACTTC. Its protein product is CARSPGGGSYEQYF.